These 29 T cell receptor beta chains share one sample of origin, sequenced in a study of T-cell memory formation after mild COVID-19. TCRdb recomputed calls from the 5' RACE reads with MiXCR, one row per CDR3 protein. The repertoire consists of more than 250,000 distinct CDR3 sequences, with approximately 16% occurring once and the leading ten covering 20% to 25%. Sequencing was performed on PBMCs or a T cell subset sorted from them (not recorded which). The receptors derive from a man between 18 and 35 years old who had mild COVID-19 (a few samples of this study predate the infection). Cell type and time point are not known.

This clonotype was observed a few times. The chain employs TRBV6-6 and TRBJ1-1; TRBD1 is a possible D gene (5 bases). V was trimmed by 0 bases and J by 6 bases, leaving 11 bases between them. The length of the CDR3 is 14 residues. CDR1 is MNHNY and CDR2 is SVGAGI in the germline V gene (reference sequence). The CDR3 spells CASSYSGREAEAFF. CDR3 sequence (DNA): TGTGCCAGCAGTTACTCCGGCAGGGAGGCTGAAGCTTTCTTT.

The chain links TRBV6-2 or TRBV6-3 to TRBJ2-7, with TRBD1 matching over 7 bases. The germline V gene has CDR1 MNHEY and CDR2 SVGEGT. The CDR3 covers 14 residues. V lost 1 base and J lost 2; bases outside the gene matches: 2. The CDR3 sequence is CASSYFQGAYEQYF. As DNA, the CDR3 is TGTGCCAGCAGTTACTTCCAGGGGGCCTACGAGCAGTACTTC.

This clonotype was recorded a few times. The V and J genes are TRBV5-6 and TRBJ2-1; D might be TRBD1 or TRBD2, each matching 5 bases. The V end was cut by 3 bases, the J end by 1 base, with 14 bases between. Germline V gene data show CDR1 as SGHDT and CDR2 as YYEEEE. The CDR3 spans 16 residues. The CDR3 nucleotides read TGTGCCAGCAGCTCCACCGGGACGTCTTCCTACAATGAGCAGTTCTTC. Amino acids: CASSSTGTSSYNEQFF. The variable domain in full, completed from reference TRBV5-6 and TRBJ2-1, reads DAGVTQSPTHLIKTRGQQVTLRCSPKSGHDTVSWYQQALGQGPQFIFQYYEEEERQRGNFPDRFSGHQFPNYSSELNVNALLLGDSALYLCASSSTGTSSYNEQFFGPGTRLTVL.

This clonotype was seen a few times. The chain joins TRBV4-1 to TRBJ2-6, with D possibly matching TRBD1 (5 bases). The V gene lost 1 base and the J gene lost 2 bases, with 6 bases spanning the gap. Germline CDR1 reads MGHRA; CDR2 reads YSYEKL. This CDR3 has 15 residues. The DNA of the CDR3 is TGCGCCAGCAGCCAAGGACAGACTGGGGCCAACGTCCTGACTTTC. Amino acid sequence: CASSQGQTGANVLTF.

This clonotype was counted between two and nine times. The chain joins TRBV19 to TRBJ1-2; D not resolved. V shed 3 bases and J shed 6 bases, with 5 bases lying between them. Germline CDR1 LNHDA, CDR2 SQIVND (reference sequence). This CDR3 comprises 11 residues. CDR3 nucleotides: TGTGCCAGTAGTATTTTCGATGGCTACACCTTC. Translated: CASSIFDGYTF.

The genes are TRBV20-1 and TRBJ1-2; D gene ambiguous. Deletions cut 3 bases from V and 8 bases from J, with 10 bases between. Germline loops: CDR1 DFQATT, CDR2 SNEGSKA (reference sequence). The CDR3 covers 11 residues. CDR3 nucleotides: TGCAGTGCTAGTCAGCCTGGGGGCTACACCTTC. It yields the protein CSASQPGGYTF.

At least ten counts were recorded for this clonotype. The CDR3 DNA reads as TGCAGTGCTAGAGATAAAGCGGGGGCTCCCTACGAGCAGTACGTC. Residues: CSARDKAGAPYEQYV. The rearrangement links TRBV20-1 to TRBJ2-7, with 8 nucleotides matching TRBD2. After removal of 0 bases from V and 2 bases from J, the junction contained 6 bases not matched to a gene. The CDR3 consists of 15 residues. CDR1 is DFQATT, CDR2 SNEGSKA, per germline (reference sequence).

This sequence joins TRBV10-3 and TRBJ2-3; 12 nucleotides agree with TRBD2. J lost 5 bases, V lost 8 bases, and 5 bases had no gene match. This CDR3 contains 14 residues. Germline lookup yields CDR1 ENHRY and CDR2 SYGVKD. The CDR3 protein is CAIASGGAEDTQYF. The DNA for the CDR3 is TGTGCCATCGCTAGCGGGGGGGCCGAAGATACGCAGTATTTT.

The J gene is TRBJ1-1, the V gene TRBV19; TRBD1 might be the D (6 bases). The V end was cut by 9 bases, the J end by 1 base, with 27 bases between. Germline CDR1 LNHDA, CDR2 SQIVND (reference sequence). The CDR3 totals 18 residues. In DNA, the CDR3 is TGTGCCAGACCCCTCAGTAAAGTCGGGGGCCCGTCGAACACTGAAGCTTTCTTT. Protein sequence: CARPLSKVGGPSNTEAFF. Full variable domain (remainder filled in from reference TRBV19 and TRBJ1-1): DGGITQSPKYLFRKEGQNVTLSCEQNLNHDAMYWYRQDPGQGLRLIYYSQIVNDFQKGDIAEGYSVSREKKESFPLTVTSAQKNPTAFYLCARPLSKVGGPSNTEAFFGQGTRLTVV.

The table lists this clonotype with many counts. The V gene is TRBV5-1, the J gene TRBJ2-3; 7 bases are a match to TRBD1. Germline lookup yields CDR1 SGHRS and CDR2 YFSETQ. Germline trimming cut 4 bases from V and 6 bases from J; bases unmatched to any gene: 11. The CDR3 consists of 15 residues. The CDR3: CASSQGVGSGDTQYF. For the CDR3, the DNA is TGCGCCAGCAGCCAGGGGGTAGGGAGCGGCGATACGCAGTATTTT.

A word on this clonotype: An end of the junction differs from the germline gene, which may be a read error. The chain combines TRBV7-2 with TRBJ2-4, with TRBD2 as a possible D gene (5 bases). CDR1 is SGHTA and CDR2 is FQGNSA in the germline V gene. This CDR3 is built from 15 residues. The CDR3 here is CASSLASSTKNIQYF. The CDR3 DNA reads TGTGCCAGCAGCCTAGCTAGTAGTACCAAAAACATTCAGTACTTC.

This clonotype was observed a few times. The chain is built from TRBV20-1 and TRBJ2-1, with D tentatively TRBD1 (6 bases). This CDR3 is 16 amino acids long. Germline V gives CDR1 DFQATT, CDR2 SNEGSKA (reference sequence). Trimming pared 0 bases from V and 7 bases from J, leaving 19 bases between. The CDR3 coding sequence is TGCAGTGCTAGAGACCCCTGGACAGCCGGTGGGAATGAGCAGTTCTTC. It encodes CSARDPWTAGGNEQFF.

This clonotype has more than one count but fewer than ten. This chain uses TRBV20-1 with TRBJ1-2; tentatively, D is TRBD1 (6 bases). Germline V CDR1 and CDR2: DFQATT, SNEGSKA (reference sequence). The CDR3 length is 14 residues. Trimming cost V 3 bases and J 4 bases, with 15 bases left between them. This CDR3 is CSASSRGRGYGYTF. In nucleotides, the CDR3 is TGCAGTGCTAGTAGCAGGGGCCGTGGCTATGGCTACACCTTC.

Only a few counts were recorded for this clonotype. The rearrangement joins TRBV12-3 or TRBV12-4 to TRBJ1-6, with D perhaps matching TRBD1 (5 bases). Trimming removed 3 bases at V and 11 bases at J, with 14 bases between. The CDR3 covers 14 residues. The DNA for the CDR3 is TGTGCCAGCAGTTTCAGTCAGGGCGGAACACCCCTCCACTTT. Its translation is CASSFSQGGTPLHF.

There are a few counts of this clonotype. The V call is TRBV5-1, the J call TRBJ1-1; D not certain. Trimming pared 3 bases from V and 4 bases from J, leaving 16 bases between. Germline V gene sequence: CDR1 SGHRS, CDR2 YFSETQ. The CDR3 covers 15 residues. The CDR3 DNA is TGCGCCAGCAGCTCGCGGGTGGGGAGCTCCACTGAAGCTTTCTTT. Amino acids: CASSSRVGSSTEAFF.

The chain employs TRBV3-1 and TRBJ2-2; 8 nucleotides agree with TRBD2. CDR1 is LGHDT and CDR2 is YNNKEL in the germline V gene (reference sequence). CDR3 length: 16 residues. Trimming removed 5 bases from V and 6 bases from J; junction bases left unmatched: 11. The DNA for the CDR3 is TGTGCCAGCAGCTACTATAGCGGGGCCCGGCCCGGGGAGCTGTTTTTT. Its protein is CASSYYSGARPGELFF.

The chain recombines TRBV7-9 with TRBJ2-5; the match to TRBD1 covers 7 bases. V gave up 6 bases and J gave up 3 bases; unmatched junction bases: 7. CDR1 is SEHNR and CDR2 is FQNEAQ in the germline V gene (reference sequence). This CDR3 contains 14 residues. In DNA form, the CDR3 reads TGTGCCAGCAGAGCGACAGGGTCCAAAGAGACCCAGTACTTC. This translates into CASRATGSKETQYF.

The chain combines TRBV12-3 or TRBV12-4 with TRBJ2-2, with 7 bases aligning to TRBD1. Losses at the gene ends were 4 bases for V and 7 bases for J; bases not matched to a gene: 9. The CDR3 is made up of 15 amino acids. CDR3 region: CASSSTTGLGGELFF. CDR3 in DNA: TGTGCCAGCAGTTCAACGACAGGGCTGGGCGGGGAGCTGTTTTTT.

This rearrangement joins TRBV9 to TRBJ2-2; D is unclear. Germline CDR1 and CDR2: SGDLS and YYNGEE. Trimming removed 0 bases from V and 0 bases from J, with 12 bases in between. The CDR3 consists of 17 residues. The CDR3 DNA reads TGTGCCAGCAGCGTAGATAGAGTGAAAGCGAACACCGGGGAGCTGTTTTTT. It specifies CASSVDRVKANTGELFF.

This clonotype was counted between two and nine times. The chain couples TRBV5-1 to TRBJ1-1, with D possibly matching TRBD1 (5 bases). The length of the CDR3 is 16 residues. Per germline, CDR1 SGHRS and CDR2 YFSETQ. The ends were cut back, 4 bases at V and 6 bases at J, with 22 bases in the middle. This CDR3 is CASSIRDPRPRSEAFF. Written as DNA, the CDR3 is TGCGCCAGCAGCATCAGGGACCCGCGTCCTCGCTCTGAAGCTTTCTTT. The full variable domain, in which reference TRBV5-1 and TRBJ1-1 provide the parts outside the CDR3, is KAGVTQTPRYLIKTRGQQVTLSCSPISGHRSVSWYQQTPGQGLQFLFEYFSETQRNKGNFPGRFSGRQFSNSRSEMNVSTLELGDSALYLCASSIRDPRPRSEAFFGQGTRLTVV.

The rearrangement joins TRBV4-1 to TRBJ1-1, with a possible D match to TRBD1 (6 bases). The CDR3 loop spans 16 amino acids. Germline V gives CDR1 MGHRA, CDR2 YSYEKL. With 2 bases removed from V and 6 bases from J, the gap between germline ends came to 19 bases. The CDR3 here is CASSQYPRRRGSEAFF. The CDR3, as DNA: TGCGCCAGCAGCCAATATCCTCGCAGGAGGGGGTCTGAAGCTTTCTTT.

The chain has TRBV4-2 and TRBJ1-2; D is unclear. There are 16 residues in the CDR3. V lost 0 bases and J 3 bases, leaving 14 bases between the germline ends. CDR1 and CDR2 from the germline V gene are LGHNA and YNFKEQ. In DNA form, the CDR3 reads TGTGCCAGCAGCCAAGAGCGGGGATCGTCCTACTATGGCTACACCTTC. Protein product: CASSQERGSSYYGYTF.

The V and J genes are TRBV4-3 and TRBJ2-5; TRBD2 matches 15 bases. Germline V CDR1 and CDR2: LGHNA, YSLEER. This CDR3 is built from 17 residues. With 4 bases clipped from V and 7 bases from J, the junction kept 10 bases outside the gene matches. CDR3 protein: CASSPGLAGGSQGTQYF. CDR3 nucleotide sequence: TGCGCCAGCAGCCCGGGACTAGCGGGGGGCTCCCAGGGGACCCAGTACTTC.

This clonotype has a count of ten or more. The chain employs TRBV5-4 and TRBJ2-3; 10 nucleotides line up with TRBD2. The CDR3 runs to 16 residues. The germline V gene has CDR1 SGHNT and CDR2 YYREEE (reference sequence). Germline trimming cut 4 bases from V and 6 bases from J; bases unmatched to any gene: 11. The CDR3 DNA reads as TGTGCCAGCAGCAACCCTAGCGGGGGAGGTGGGGATACGCAGTATTTT. Its protein is CASSNPSGGGGDTQYF. The full variable domain, in which reference TRBV5-4 and TRBJ2-3 provide the parts outside the CDR3, is ETGVTQSPTHLIKTRGQQVTLRCSSQSGHNTVSWYQQALGQGPQFIFQYYREEENGRGNFPPRFSGLQFPNYSSELNVNALELDDSALYLCASSNPSGGGGDTQYFGPGTRLTVL.

The chain combines TRBV4-1 with TRBJ2-3; 12 nucleotides align to TRBD2. Trimming removed 2 bases from V and 2 bases from J; junction bases left unmatched: 2. In germline, CDR1 is MGHRA, CDR2 YSYEKL. The CDR3 is made up of 16 amino acids. For the CDR3, the DNA is TGCGCCAGCAGCCAACGGACTAGCGGGAACACAGATACGCAGTATTTT. This codes for CASSQRTSGNTDTQYF.

This sequence joins TRBV29-1 and TRBJ2-3; 8 nucleotides match TRBD1. The CDR3 length is 14 residues. The J segment lost 1 base and the V segment lost 7 bases, leaving 7 bases of the junction unmatched. The V gene's germline CDR1 is SQVTM and CDR2 ANQGSEA. The CDR3, as DNA: TGCAGCGCCGAGGCGACAGGGGGCACAGATACGCAGTATTTT. Its protein is CSAEATGGTDTQYF.

This clonotype came up a few times. CDR3 DNA sequence: TGCACCGCTAGGATCCCTGGAGGAGAGACCCAGTACTTC. It specifies CTARIPGGETQYF. This chain links TRBV20-1 with TRBJ2-5; D may be TRBD2 (5 bases). The CDR3 length is 13 residues. CDR1 is DFQATT, CDR2 SNEGSKA, per germline (reference sequence).

The chain links TRBV29-1 to TRBJ1-1; 7 nucleotides line up with TRBD1. V was clipped by 4 bases and J by 5 bases; unmatched bases: 4. Looked up from germline, CDR1 is SQVTM and CDR2 is ANQGSEA. This CDR3 spans 12 amino acids. The CDR3 sequence is CSVGAGGTEAFF. The CDR3 nucleotides are TGCAGCGTTGGGGCAGGGGGTACTGAAGCTTTCTTT.

The chain combines TRBV2 with TRBJ1-2; no clear D. Trimming shortened V by 1 base and J by 7 bases, and 7 bases separated the two germline ends. Germline V CDR1 and CDR2: SNHLY, FYNNEI. This CDR3 is built from 12 residues. In DNA, the CDR3 is TGTGCCAGCAGTGAAGATCTTTCTGGCTACACCTTC. The encoded protein is CASSEDLSGYTF.